The present T cell receptor beta chain was sequenced within a study of prognosis after radiotherapy for stage I lung cancer. The wider study: The patients, all with stage I non-small cell lung cancer, were enrolled between 2018 and early 2019.

This clonotype was observed many times. Trimming cost V 5 bases and J 0 bases, with 16 bases left between them. This CDR3 has 17 amino acids. Germline CDR1 reads SEHNR; CDR2 reads FQNEAQ (reference sequence). Researchers used two-round multiplex PCR to amplify TCR beta CDR3 starting from genomic DNA. Amplification in first-round PCR relied on primers specific to each TRBV and TRBJ gene. MiXCR, applied by TCRdb to the multiplex PCR reads, yields one record per CDR3 protein. Of 15,000 to 20,000 distinct CDR3 sequences listed, about 50% were seen once; the top ten hold approximately 30%. The clonotype comes from a donor aged 50 or older with non-small cell lung cancer. The chain links TRBV7-9 to TRBJ1-4; D is undetermined. The input for sequencing was PBMCs, taken before or after stereotactic body radiation therapy (not recorded which). CDR3 amino acids: CASSLRRSPSTNEKLFF. CDR3 DNA: TGTGCCAGCAGCCTTCGACGGTCCCCCTCAACTAATGAAAAACTGTTTTTT.